This TCR beta chain was observed in a study of blood T cell repertoires in COVID-19. Study background: Nucleic acid was either cDNA or gDNA, and it came from T cells, B-cell-depleted T cells, or PBMCs.

Methods used by the authors: Amplification of reference gene primers provided the estimated nucleated cell counts. Method: immunoSEQ multiplex PCR; TCRdb's copy keeps in-frame clones and lacks some. V and J calls and clone size follow that table, whereas D and trimming were derived from the DNA. This table has roughly 100,000 clones, 81% appearing once. Trimming shortened V by 3 bases and J by 0 bases, and 7 bases separated the two germline ends. This CDR3 contains 15 residues. CDR1 is SGHKS, CDR2 YYEKEE, per germline (reference sequence). This clone came up a few times. During active infection, Seattle patients enrolled and were then monitored through disease.

The TCR originated in a man older than 75 with COVID-19, enrolled during active disease. Source material: peripheral blood. The rearrangement joins TRBV5-5 to TRBJ1-6; D not resolved. CDR3 amino acids: CASSSSSSYNSPLHF. The DNA of the CDR3 is TGTGCCAGCAGCTCGAGTAGCTCCTATAATTCACCCCTCCACTTT.